This is a list of T cell receptor beta chains from one sample in a study of blood T cell repertoires in COVID-19. TCRdb's copy holds only in-frame clones and misses some; the assay was immunoSEQ multiplex PCR. The sample contains over 200,000 clones, approximately 85% of which appear only once. Sequenced: PBMCs or T cells enriched from blood (not recorded which). The receptors here all came from a woman aged 45 to 65 who had recovered from COVID-19. CDR3s include the opening cysteine and the closing phenylalanine or tryptophan. D genes are given only for firm matches. Some rows have no size entry. The others give once, few or many, or a class for an expanded clone.

d_call clone_size j_call v_call cdr3_nt cdr3_aa
TRBD2 . TRBJ2-7 TRBV5-1 TGCGCCAGCAGCTTGGGTGCGGGAGTGGCTTACGAGCAGTACTTC CASSLGAGVAYEQYF
TRBD1 . TRBJ2-1 TRBV10-3 TGTGCCATCAGGGACAGGGGATATGAGCAGTTCTTC CAIRDRGYEQFF
TRBD2 . TRBJ2-1 TRBV23-1 TGCGCCAGCAGTCTAAAAGCCCCTAGCGGGAACTACAATGAGCAGTTCTTC CASSLKAPSGNYNEQFF
. few TRBJ1-5 TRBV10-3 TGTGCCATCAGTGAAGGGGGGGGGTCTAGCAATCAGCCCCAGCATTTT CAISEGGGSSNQPQHF
TRBD2 . TRBJ2-7 TRBV4-2 TGTGCCAGCAGCCAAGAATACCGTGATAGCGGGGCCTACGAGCAGTACTTC CASSQEYRDSGAYEQYF
. . TRBJ1-6 TRBV7-9 TGTGCCAGCAGCTTAGGAGATGGTTCACCCCTCCACTTT CASSLGDGSPLHF
. . TRBJ1-2 TRBV5-5 TGTGCCAGCAGCTTTGGAACAGCTAACTATGGCTACACCTTC CASSFGTANYGYTF
. once TRBJ2-7 TRBV2 TGTGCCAGCAGCCGACAGATTACCAGCGAGCAGTACTTC CASSRQITSEQYF
TRBD1 . TRBJ2-7 TRBV6-5 TGTGCCAGCGTTGTAGGGGGCAGCTCCTACGAGCAGTACTTC CASVVGGSSYEQYF
. . TRBJ2-6 TRBV15 TGTGCCACCAGCAGCGTGGGACAAACCCCTCGGTCTGGGGCCAACGTCCTGACTTTC CATSSVGQTPRSGANVLTF
. . TRBJ2-7 TRBV28 TGTGCCAGCAGCCGCCCCCTGAAAGGGGCCCCCCGCTACGAGCAGTACTTC CASSRPLKGAPRYEQYF
. . TRBJ2-3 TRBV20-1 TGCAGTGCTAGCCTTCCAGATACGCAGTATTTT CSASLPDTQYF
. . TRBJ2-7 TRBV5-1 TGCGCCAGCAGCTTGCGGAGCGGGTTCTACGAGCAGTACTTC CASSLRSGFYEQYF
. . TRBJ2-2 TRBV4-1 TGCGCCAGCAGCCAAGATTCCCGGGGGAACACCGGGGAGCTGTTTTTT CASSQDSRGNTGELFF
. once TRBJ2-2 TRBV29-1 TGCAGCGTTCAGGTCAAGATCGGGGAGCTGTTTTTT CSVQVKIGELFF
TRBD1 . TRBJ1-4 TRBV5-8 TGTGCCAGCAGCCTCAAGGGACAGGGCGGAAAACTGTTTTTT CASSLKGQGGKLFF